Described below is a single TCR beta chain sequence and its context. The antigen remains undetermined. V lost 6 bases to trimming and J lost 3 bases; unmatched junction nucleotides: 11. The CDR3 has 15 amino acids. Germline V gene lookup returns CDR1 SQVTM and CDR2 ANQGSEA. The data derive from a study of T cell repertoires in aging, cancer and after chemotherapy. Across the study: Healthy donor repertoires were recorded over several months to years and showed clear clonal overlap. General study results and limits: In healthy donors, age-related TCR diversity loss mainly reflected lost richness. Compared with age-matched healthy donors, untreated hematological or solid cancer patients showed higher blood TCR clonality.

Rearranged V-D-J TRB sequences were amplified with a mixed TRB-A/B primer pool. TCRdb reprocessed the multiplex PCR reads via MiXCR and lists one record per CDR3 protein. The sample consists of about 10,000 distinct CDR3 sequences, around 38% of them appearing once. The template was genomic DNA from peripheral blood, not RNA. The sequencing sample was made of blood. V gene TRBV29-1 combines with J gene TRBJ1-2; TRBD1 agrees at 9 bases. The TCR comes from a human donor in good health. The CDR3 sequence is CSVRQQGAQDYGYTF. DNA for the CDR3: TGCAGCGTCCGGCAACAGGGGGCGCAAGACTATGGCTACACCTTC.